The rows below give T cell receptor beta chains drawn from one sample of a study of blood T cell repertoires in COVID-19. Profiling relied on immunoSEQ multiplex PCR, and the TCRdb table lists in-frame clones only, not all of them. The table shows 100,000 to 150,000 clones, with roughly 87% occurring only once. The material sequenced was peripheral blood. Receptor source: an elderly man with active or convalescent COVID-19. Each CDR3 is given with its conserved first and last residue. Each record gives: V gene, J gene, clone size, D gene, CDR3 DNA, CDR3 protein. A D gene is named only where the DNA matches it firmly. Size is stated for part of the rows, as once, few or many counts, or as a class when the clone is expanded.

TRBV5-1	TRBJ2-1	-	-	TGCGCCAGCAGCTCTCCCATTACCACATCCTACAATGAGCAGTTCTTC	CASSSPITTSYNEQFF
TRBV2	TRBJ2-1	once	TRBD2	TGTGCCAGCAGTGTTCCCACTAGCGGAGAAACCTACAATGAGCAGTTCTTC	CASSVPTSGETYNEQFF
TRBV19	TRBJ2-4	few	-	TGTGCCGGAGTCGGGCAGGGTATCACCATTCAGTACTTC	CAGVGQGITIQYF
TRBV4-1	TRBJ2-7	-	TRBD1	TGCGCCAGCAGCCAAGAAGGGACAGGGAGCCCCTACGAGCAGTACTTC	CASSQEGTGSPYEQYF
TRBV10-3	TRBJ2-3	-	-	TGTGCCATTTCTAGTAGCACAGATACGCAGTATTTT	CAISSSTDTQYF
TRBV2	TRBJ1-2	few	TRBD1	TGTGCCAGCAGCCCGGGACAGGGGAACTATGGCTACACCTTC	CASSPGQGNYGYTF
TRBV9	TRBJ2-2	-	-	TGTGCCAGCAGCGTAGCTGCATTAACTGCGAACACCGGGGAGCTGTTTTTT	CASSVAALTANTGELFF
TRBV2	TRBJ1-4	-	-	TGTGCCAGCAGTGGGCAGATTACAACTAATGAAAAACTGTTTTTT	CASSGQITTNEKLFF
TRBV6-5	TRBJ2-7	-	TRBD1	TGTGCCAGCAGTTACCCTGGGACAGGGGTCAACGAGCAGTACTTC	CASSYPGTGVNEQYF
TRBV30	TRBJ2-1	-	TRBD2	TGTGCCTGCAGCGGGAGTACCAATGAGCAGTTCTTC	CACSGSTNEQFF
TRBV5-1	TRBJ2-3	-	-	TGCGCCAGCAGCTTGCCTTCCACAGATACGCAGTATTTT	CASSLPSTDTQYF
TRBV5-5	TRBJ1-5	few	TRBD1	TGTGCCAGCAGCCACGGACAGGGTGGCAATCAGCCCCAGCATTTT	CASSHGQGGNQPQHF
TRBV29-1	TRBJ1-5	-	-	TGCGCCGTTGGGCAGGGCATCCTGGGCAATCAGCCCCAGCATTTT	CAVGQGILGNQPQHF
TRBV7-6	TRBJ2-1	-	-	TGTGCCAGCAGCGCTGCGGCCGGGACTGGGCAGTTCTTC	CASSAAAGTGQFF
TRBV18	TRBJ2-3	-	-	TGTGCCAGCTCAAAGGACAGCCGAGCGGATACGCAGTATTTT	CASSKDSRADTQYF
TRBV14	TRBJ2-2	-	-	TGTGCCAGCAGCACGAGGAGGGGGGGCGCCGGGGAGCTGTTTTTT	CASSTRRGGAGELFF
TRBV24-1	TRBJ2-5	-	-	TGTGCCACCAGTCGGGGGAGGTCAGAGACCCAGTACTTC	CATSRGRSETQYF
TRBV5-1	TRBJ1-2	-	TRBD1	TGCGCCAGCCGGGACAGTAACTATGGCTACACCTTC	CASRDSNYGYTF
TRBV7-7	TRBJ2-7	-	-	TGTGCCAGCAGCCCCAACGGGGCCTACGAGCAGTACTTC	CASSPNGAYEQYF
TRBV11-2	TRBJ2-7	once	TRBD1	TGTGCCAGCAGCTTAGATCGGGGGACAGGGGGCAAATCCTACGAGCAGTACTTC	CASSLDRGTGGKSYEQYF
TRBV5-1	TRBJ2-7	-	TRBD1	TGCGCCAGCAGCTCGAGACAGGGTAGCTCCTACGAGCAGTACTTC	CASSSRQGSSYEQYF
TRBV28	TRBJ1-5	-	-	TGTGCCAGCAGTTTATTCCCCACTGGGCCCCAGCATTTT	CASSLFPTGPQHF
TRBV29-1	TRBJ1-5	-	TRBD1	TGCAGCGTTGGGACAGGGGATCAGCCCCAGCATTTT	CSVGTGDQPQHF
TRBV5-1	TRBJ2-3	-	-	TGCGCCAGCAGCCAGGGCGGTAGCACAGATACGCAGTATTTT	CASSQGGSTDTQYF
TRBV2	TRBJ2-1	-	TRBD2	TGTGCCAGCAGTGAAGCCTTACTAGCGGGAGTACGGAATGAGCAGTTCTTC	CASSEALLAGVRNEQFF
TRBV21-1	TRBJ2-7	-	-	TGTGCCAGCAGCAATCGGTACGAGCAGTACTTC	CASSNRYEQYF
TRBV29-1	TRBJ1-2	-	-	TGCAGCGTTCAAACACAGGACTATGGCTACACCTTC	CSVQTQDYGYTF
TRBV24-1	TRBJ1-2	-	-	TGTGCCACCAGTGATTTCGACACAAACTATGGCTACACCTTC	CATSDFDTNYGYTF
TRBV28	TRBJ1-1	-	-	TGTGCCAGCAGGAGTGGCAGGGTGAACACTGAAGCTTTCTTT	CASRSGRVNTEAFF
TRBV4-1	TRBJ2-3	-	TRBD2	TGCGCCAGCAGCCAAGTCCCGCTAGCGGCTAGCACAGATACGCAGTATTTT	CASSQVPLAASTDTQYF
TRBV5-1	TRBJ2-1	once	-	TGCGCCAGCAGTTCGTGGGGGGAGGCCAATGAGCAGTTCTTC	CASSSWGEANEQFF
TRBV19	TRBJ1-1	-	-	TGTGCCAGTAGTATTCAGGGGACCTTGAACACTGAAGCTTTCTTT	CASSIQGTLNTEAFF
TRBV6-2/TRBV6-3	TRBJ2-6	few	-	TGTGCCAGCAGTTGGGGAACAGGCATCTCTGGGGCCAACGTCCTGACTTTC	CASSWGTGISGANVLTF
TRBV27	TRBJ1-2	-	-	TGTGCCAGCAGCCTTTATCCCGTCGGGGAGGGCTACACCTTC	CASSLYPVGEGYTF
TRBV30	TRBJ2-1	few	-	TGTGCCTGGTGGACTATCCACTACAATGAGCAGTTCTTC	CAWWTIHYNEQFF
TRBV7-8	TRBJ1-4	once	-	TGTGCCAGCAGCAGACGGACAGCCCATTCAGATGAAAAACTGTTTTTT	CASSRRTAHSDEKLFF
TRBV7-7	TRBJ2-5	-	TRBD2	TGTGCCAGCAGCCCTGGACTAGCGGGAAAAGAGACCCAGTACTTC	CASSPGLAGKETQYF
TRBV20-1	TRBJ2-7	-	-	TGCAGTGCTAGTGGCCCGGACTACTACGAGCAGTACTTC	CSASGPDYYEQYF
TRBV19	TRBJ1-5	-	TRBD1	TGTGCCAGCCAAGGGGGCGGTGGTGTCAGTAATCAGCCCCAGCATTTT	CASQGGGGVSNQPQHF
TRBV27	TRBJ1-5	few	TRBD1	TGTGCCAGCAGTTTACGGACAGGGGGTAATCAGCCCCAGCATTTT	CASSLRTGGNQPQHF
TRBV10-1	TRBJ1-2	-	-	TGCGCCAGCGGGGCCGGCTATGGCTACACCTTC	CASGAGYGYTF